The 5 T cell receptor beta chains presented below share a single source sample, sequenced in a study of T-cell reconstitution after alpha-beta-depleted transplantation in children. The authors prepared the TCRbeta library with unique molecular identifiers. TCRdb processed the PCR reads anew with MiXCR; each CDR3 protein has one entry. The table lists some 200,000 distinct CDR3 sequences, approximately 6.3% of them singletons. Here the sequenced sample was PBMCs, taken before TCRalphabeta/CD19-depleted stem cell transplant. The receptors originated from a boy between 2 and 10 years old with acute lymphoblastic leukemia, due to receive a stem cell transplant.

The chain employs TRBV7-2 and TRBJ2-5, with 7 bases lining up with TRBD2. The V gene end was trimmed by 2 bases and the J gene end by 5 bases; junction bases not matched to a gene: 11. Germline lookup yields CDR1 SGHTA and CDR2 FQGNSA. The CDR3 consists of 16 residues. The CDR3 DNA reads as TGTGCCAGCAGCTTATCAGGGAGGGCCCGCAGGGAGACCCAGTACTTC. Translated, it gives CASSLSGRARRETQYF.

This clonotype has more than one count but fewer than ten. The chain links TRBV20-1 to TRBJ1-5, with unresolved D. CDR3 size: 14 residues. V was clipped by 3 bases and J by 0 bases, with 9 bases between them. The V gene's germline CDR1 is DFQATT and CDR2 SNEGSKA (reference sequence). CDR3 sequence reads: CSASSGNSNQPQHF. CDR3 in DNA: TGCAGTGCTAGTTCAGGCAATAGCAATCAGCCCCAGCATTTT.

This clonotype was seen only a few times. Here the CDR3 DNA reads TGCAGCGTTGAACCACCCAACACTGAAGCTTTCTTT. Its protein is CSVEPPNTEAFF. The chain has TRBV29-1 and TRBJ1-1; no reliable D call. The CDR3 is 12 residues long. Trimming took off 2 bases at V and 2 bases at J, with 6 bases between the two ends. The germline CDR1 and CDR2 sequences are SQVTM and ANQGSEA.

This clonotype was detected ten times or more. The chain links TRBV27 to TRBJ2-1; perhaps TRBD2 as D (6 bases). Trimming took off 7 bases at V and 4 bases at J, with 11 bases between the two ends. This CDR3 is 13 amino acids long. Germline V gene lookup returns CDR1 MNHEY and CDR2 SMNVEV (reference sequence). CDR3 sequence (DNA): TGTGCCAGCACTGCGGGAACATACAATGAGCAGTTCTTC. It is translated as CASTAGTYNEQFF.

The chain couples TRBV5-1 to TRBJ2-5; 10 bases are shared with TRBD2. This CDR3 region has 16 residues. Germline V CDR1 and CDR2: SGHRS, YFSETQ. Losses at the gene ends were 3 bases for V and 3 bases for J; bases not matched to a gene: 8. The CDR3 DNA reads TGCGCCAGCAGCTCCAGCCTCCTAGCGGGAGAAGAGACCCAGTACTTC. As protein: CASSSSLLAGEETQYF.